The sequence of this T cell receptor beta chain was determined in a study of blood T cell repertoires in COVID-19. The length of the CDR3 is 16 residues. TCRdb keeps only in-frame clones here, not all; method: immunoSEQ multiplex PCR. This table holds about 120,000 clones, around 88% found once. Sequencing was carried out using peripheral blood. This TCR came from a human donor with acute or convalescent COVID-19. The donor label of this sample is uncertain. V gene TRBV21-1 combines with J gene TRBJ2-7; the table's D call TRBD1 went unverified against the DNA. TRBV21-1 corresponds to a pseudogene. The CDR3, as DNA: TGTGCCAGCAGCCTCAAAGAAGACACTGACTCCTACGAGCAGTACTTC. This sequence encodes CASSLKEDTDSYEQYF.